These 11 T cell receptor beta chains originate from one sample sequenced in a study of early T cells in non-severe SARS-CoV-2 infection. Via MiXCR, TCRdb re-called the 5' RACE reads, giving one row per CDR3 protein. The repertoire holds about 25,000 distinct CDR3 sequences, with around 5.8% as singletons. Sequences were obtained from whole blood. The receptors here all came from an adult who was a healthcare worker with PCR-confirmed SARS-CoV-2 infection or an uninfected control (not recorded which).

This chain uses TRBV7-8 with TRBJ1-5; 8 bases align to TRBD1. Germline lookup yields CDR1 SGHVS and CDR2 FQNEAQ. Trimming cost V 6 bases and J 1 base; bases outside gene matches: 11. CDR3 length: 17 residues. For the CDR3, the DNA is TGTGCCAGCAGTTCCGGGACAGGTCTTATCAGCAATCAGCCCCAGCATTTT. It codes for CASSSGTGLISNQPQHF.

This clonotype was seen repeatedly, ten times or more. V is TRBV7-2 and J is TRBJ2-5; D is perhaps TRBD2 (6 bases). Germline CDR1 and CDR2: SGHTA and FQGNSA. V lost 5 bases to trimming and J lost 4 bases, with 17 bases between them. The CDR3 runs to 15 residues. The CDR3: CASSSRSNGRETQYF. DNA of the CDR3: TGTGCCAGCAGCAGTCGGTCCAACGGGAGAGAGACCCAGTACTTC. Combining the CDR3 with reference TRBV7-2 and TRBJ2-5 gives the whole variable domain GAGVSQSPSNKVTEKGKDVELRCDPISGHTALYWYRQSLGQGLEFLIYFQGNSAPDKSGLPSDRFSAERTGGSVSTLTIQRTQQEDSAVYLCASSSRSNGRETQYFGPGTRLLVL.

This clonotype has at least ten counts. The chain uses TRBV29-1 and TRBJ1-2, with 7 positions matching TRBD1. Germline-derived CDR1 and CDR2 are SQVTM and ANQGSEA. The V gene end was trimmed by 4 bases and the J gene end by 0 bases; junction bases not matched to a gene: 5. The CDR3 covers 14 residues. CDR3 nucleotide sequence: TGCAGCGTTGGGGGGGACAGACCTAACTATGGCTACACCTTC. Translation: CSVGGDRPNYGYTF.

This clonotype was counted many times. CDR3 sequence (DNA): TGTGCCAGCACCTCATTCGACGAGCAGTACTTC. Translated: CASTSFDEQYF. V usage is TRBV6-6 and J usage is TRBJ2-7, with no clear D. The CDR3 runs to 11 residues. Germline CDR1 reads MNHNY; CDR2 reads SVGAGI (reference sequence). Trimming pared 7 bases from V and 5 bases from J, leaving 9 bases between.

The V gene is TRBV4-3, the J gene TRBJ2-4; 16 positions match TRBD2. Germline V gene sequence: CDR1 LGHNA, CDR2 YSLEER. The junction had 10 bases not matched to a gene; V was cut back by 2 bases and J by 6 bases. The length of the CDR3 is 19 residues. CDR3 amino acids: CASSQFSGTSGGAVNIQYF. CDR3 DNA sequence: TGCGCCAGCAGCCAATTCTCCGGGACTAGCGGGGGGGCCGTAAACATTCAGTACTTC.

This clonotype was picked up many times. The chain combines TRBV6-1 with TRBJ2-6; no firm D call. Germline V gene sequence: CDR1 MNHNS, CDR2 SASEGT. V was clipped by 5 bases and J by 0 bases, with 8 bases between them. The CDR3 covers 15 residues. CDR3 nucleotides: TGTGCCAGCAGTTTTCGGGTCTCTGGGGCCAACGTCCTGACTTTC. This gives the protein CASSFRVSGANVLTF.

This clonotype has at least ten counts. This sequence joins TRBV5-1 and TRBJ2-3, with no clear D. CDR3 length: 15 amino acids. The ends were cut back, 4 bases at V and 0 bases at J, with 12 bases in the middle. Germline loops: CDR1 SGHRS, CDR2 YFSETQ. CDR3: CASSPGRYSTDTQYF. CDR3 DNA: TGCGCCAGCAGCCCGGGTCGTTATAGCACAGATACGCAGTATTTT.

Many counts were recorded for this clonotype. The chain joins TRBV7-9 to TRBJ1-1; D unclear. Trimming stripped 0 bases from V and 3 bases from J, with 2 bases between. Germline V gives CDR1 SEHNR, CDR2 FQNEAQ (reference sequence). There are 12 residues in the CDR3. The CDR3 DNA reads TGTGCCAGCAGCTTAGCGCACACTGAAGCTTTCTTT. This translates into CASSLAHTEAFF.

This clonotype was detected many times. The rearrangement joins TRBV21-1 to TRBJ1-1. TRBV21-1 has pseudogene status. The CDR3 runs 15 residues. CDR3 in DNA: TGTGCCAGCAGCAAAGAGGGGAGGGAGAACACTGAAGCTTTCTTT. This sequence encodes CASSKEGRENTEAFF.

The sample holds many counts of this clonotype. This rearrangement joins TRBV11-2 to TRBJ2-3; TRBD2 is a possible D gene (5 bases). Germline CDR1 reads SGHAT; CDR2 reads FQNNGV. The CDR3 is 14 amino acids. Trimming removed 5 bases at V and 6 bases at J, with 15 bases between. The CDR3, as DNA: TGTGCCAGCAGCCCCACTAGGGCCGCCGATACGCAGTATTTT. Protein sequence: CASSPTRAADTQYF.

The chain couples TRBV29-1 to TRBJ2-3; D gene uncertain. V gave up 4 bases and J gave up 3 bases, with 11 bases separating them. The CDR3 totals 13 residues. Germline lookup yields CDR1 SQVTM and CDR2 ANQGSEA. The CDR3 DNA is TGCAGCGTTGGACCAGCTAGGACAGATACGCAGTATTTT. Translation gives CSVGPARTDTQYF.